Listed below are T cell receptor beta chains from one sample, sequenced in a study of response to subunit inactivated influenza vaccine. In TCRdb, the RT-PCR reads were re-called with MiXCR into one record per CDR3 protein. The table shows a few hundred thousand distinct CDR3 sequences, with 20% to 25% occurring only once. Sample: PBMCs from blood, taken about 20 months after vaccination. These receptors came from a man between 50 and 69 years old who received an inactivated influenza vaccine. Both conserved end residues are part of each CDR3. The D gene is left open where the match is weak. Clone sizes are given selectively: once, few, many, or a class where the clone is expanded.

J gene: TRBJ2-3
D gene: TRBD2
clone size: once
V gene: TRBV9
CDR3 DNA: TGTGCCAGCAGCCCGGGACTAGCGGGAGAAAGAGATACGCAGTATTTT
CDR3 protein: CASSPGLAGERDTQYF

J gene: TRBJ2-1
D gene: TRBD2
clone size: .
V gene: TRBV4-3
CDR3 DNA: TGCGCCAGCAGCCAAGGCGGGGGGGCCGGCGATGAGCAGTTCTTC
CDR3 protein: CASSQGGGAGDEQFF

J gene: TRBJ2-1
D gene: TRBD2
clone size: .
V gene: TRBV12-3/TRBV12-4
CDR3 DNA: TGTGCCAGCAGTTTGCTAGCGGGCGTCAATGAGCAGTTCTTC
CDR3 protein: CASSLLAGVNEQFF

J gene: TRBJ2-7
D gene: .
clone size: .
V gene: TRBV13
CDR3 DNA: TGTGCCAGCAGTCCTTCCGGGGATGGTTCCTACGAGCAGTACTTC
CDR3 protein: CASSPSGDGSYEQYF

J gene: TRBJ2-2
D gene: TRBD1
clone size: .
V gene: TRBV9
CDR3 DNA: TGTGCCAGCAGCGTAAACGTGGGACAGGGGACGAGGACCGGGGAGCTGTTTTTT
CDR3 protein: CASSVNVGQGTRTGELFF

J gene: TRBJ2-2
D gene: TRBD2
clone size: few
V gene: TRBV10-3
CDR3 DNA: TGTGCCACTACGGGGGGGGGAGCCACCGGGGAGCTGTTTTTT
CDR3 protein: CATTGGGATGELFF

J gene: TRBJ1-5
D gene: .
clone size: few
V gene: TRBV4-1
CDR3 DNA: TGCGCCAGCAGCCAAACTTTCAGCAATCAGCCCCAGCATTTT
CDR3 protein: CASSQTFSNQPQHF

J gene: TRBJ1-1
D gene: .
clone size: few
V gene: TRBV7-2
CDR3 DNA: TGTGCCAGCAGCTTAGCAAGCGGGTCTCGGGGTACAGCTTTCTTT
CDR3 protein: CASSLASGSRGTAFF

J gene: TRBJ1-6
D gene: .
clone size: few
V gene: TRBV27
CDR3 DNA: TGTGCCAGCAGTTTAACCGACAAGCCCCCCAAATTTTCACCCCTCCACTTT
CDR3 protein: CASSLTDKPPKFSPLHF

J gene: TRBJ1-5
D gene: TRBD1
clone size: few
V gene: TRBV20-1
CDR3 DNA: TGCAGTGCTCGGGACAGGGTCGGCAATCAGCCCCAGCATTTT
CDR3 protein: CSARDRVGNQPQHF

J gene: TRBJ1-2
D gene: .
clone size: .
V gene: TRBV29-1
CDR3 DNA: TGCAGCGTTGAAGAAGGAAGGGGAAGAAGAGATGGCTACACCTTC
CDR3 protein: CSVEEGRGRRDGYTF

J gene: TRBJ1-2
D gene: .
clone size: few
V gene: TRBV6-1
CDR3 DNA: TGTGCCAGCAGTGAAGGACAGCTTGGCTACACCTTC
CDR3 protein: CASSEGQLGYTF

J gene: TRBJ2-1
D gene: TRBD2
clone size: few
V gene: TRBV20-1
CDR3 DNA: TGCAGTGCGGACATGGCTAGCGGACCCTACAATGAGCAGTTCTTC
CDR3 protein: CSADMASGPYNEQFF

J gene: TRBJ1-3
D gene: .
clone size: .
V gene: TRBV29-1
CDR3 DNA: TGCAGCGTGGCCCCCCTCTCTGGTAGAAACACCATATATTTT
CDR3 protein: CSVAPLSGRNTIYF

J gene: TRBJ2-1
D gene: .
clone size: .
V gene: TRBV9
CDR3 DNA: TGTGCCAGCAGCGTAGGGCCAGTAGGCTCTATCAATGAGCAGTTCTTC
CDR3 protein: CASSVGPVGSINEQFF

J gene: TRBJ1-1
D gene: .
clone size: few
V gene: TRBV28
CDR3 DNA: TGTGCCAGCAAAAGAATCACATCAGCTTTCTTT
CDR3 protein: CASKRITSAFF

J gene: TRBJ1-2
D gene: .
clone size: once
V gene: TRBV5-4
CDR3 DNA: TGTGCCAGCAGCGTGGAGTCCTATGGCTACACCTTC
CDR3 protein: CASSVESYGYTF

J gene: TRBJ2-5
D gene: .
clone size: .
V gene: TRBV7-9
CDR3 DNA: TGTGCCAGCAGCTTGGGGACTGTGAAGACGCAAGAGACCCAGTACTTC
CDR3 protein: CASSLGTVKTQETQYF

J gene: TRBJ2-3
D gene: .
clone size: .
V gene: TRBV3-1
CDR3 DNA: TGTGCCAGCAGCTTAGGGGTTAGCACAGATACGCAGTATTTT
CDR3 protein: CASSLGVSTDTQYF

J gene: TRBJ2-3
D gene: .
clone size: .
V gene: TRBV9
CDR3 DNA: TGTGCCAGCAGCTCCGGGACTCGGGGCGCAGATACGCAGTATTTT
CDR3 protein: CASSSGTRGADTQYF

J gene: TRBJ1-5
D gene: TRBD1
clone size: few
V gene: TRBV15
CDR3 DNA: TGTGCCACCAGCGAGACAGGGTTTCTCAATCAGCCCCAGCATTTT
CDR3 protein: CATSETGFLNQPQHF

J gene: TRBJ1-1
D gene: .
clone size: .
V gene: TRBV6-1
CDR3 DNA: TGTGCCAGCACAAGTCACAGTGAAGCTTTCTTT
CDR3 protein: CASTSHSEAFF

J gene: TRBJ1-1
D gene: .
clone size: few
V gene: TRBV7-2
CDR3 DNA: TGTGCCAGCAGCTTGATGGTGTTTGGTACTGAAGCTTTCTTT
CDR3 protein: CASSLMVFGTEAFF

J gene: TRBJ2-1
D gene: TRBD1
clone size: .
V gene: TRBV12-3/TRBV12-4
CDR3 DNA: TGTGCCAGCAGCTTGGGACAGTCCCTGAGCTCCTACAATGAGCAGTTCTTC
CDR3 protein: CASSLGQSLSSYNEQFF

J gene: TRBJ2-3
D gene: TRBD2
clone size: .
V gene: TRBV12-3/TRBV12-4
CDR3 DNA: TGTGCCAGCAGTTTAGGCGCGGGAGGTGATACGCAGTATTTT
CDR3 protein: CASSLGAGGDTQYF

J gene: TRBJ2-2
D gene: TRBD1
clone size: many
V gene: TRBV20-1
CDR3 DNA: TGCAGTGCTAAATATCCTTCAGGACAGGGGGCGGGCACCGGGGAGCTGTTTTTT
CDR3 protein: CSAKYPSGQGAGTGELFF

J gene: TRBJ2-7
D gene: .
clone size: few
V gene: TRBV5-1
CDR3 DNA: TGCGCCAGCAGCTTGTCGTTCACAGGTAACTACGAGCAGTACTTC
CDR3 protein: CASSLSFTGNYEQYF

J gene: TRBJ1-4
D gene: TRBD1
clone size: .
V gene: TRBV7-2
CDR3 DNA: TGTGCCAGCAGCAAAGGGGGCTTTAATGAAAAACTGTTTTTT
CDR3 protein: CASSKGGFNEKLFF

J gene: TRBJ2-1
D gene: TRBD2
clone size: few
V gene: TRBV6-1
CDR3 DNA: TGTGCCAGCAATCGGGAGGCACCCCTACAATTAGAGCAGTTCTTC
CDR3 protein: CASNREAPLQLEQFF

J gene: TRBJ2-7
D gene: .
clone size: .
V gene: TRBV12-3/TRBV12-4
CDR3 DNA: TGTGCCAGCAGCCCTGCTGGGCGGACAGTGGGATCCTACGAGCAGTACTTC
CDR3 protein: CASSPAGRTVGSYEQYF

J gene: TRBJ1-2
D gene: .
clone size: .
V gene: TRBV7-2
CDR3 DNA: TGTGCCAGCAGCTCCCGGTGGGTTAGTAATGGCTACACCTTC
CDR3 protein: CASSSRWVSNGYTF

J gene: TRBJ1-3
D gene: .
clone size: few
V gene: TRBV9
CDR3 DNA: TGTGCCAGCAGCGCGGAACCTGGAAACACCATATATTTT
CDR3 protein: CASSAEPGNTIYF